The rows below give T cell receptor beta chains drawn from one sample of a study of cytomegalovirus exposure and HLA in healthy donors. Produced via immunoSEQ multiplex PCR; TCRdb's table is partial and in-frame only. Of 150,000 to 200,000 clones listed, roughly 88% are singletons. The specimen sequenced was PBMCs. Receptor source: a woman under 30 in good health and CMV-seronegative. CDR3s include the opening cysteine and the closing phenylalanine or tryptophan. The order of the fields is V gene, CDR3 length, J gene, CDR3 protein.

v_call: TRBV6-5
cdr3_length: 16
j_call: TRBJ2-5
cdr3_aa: CASSSLTGALQETQYF

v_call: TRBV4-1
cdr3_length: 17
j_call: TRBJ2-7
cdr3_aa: CASSQDLASGGIYEQYF

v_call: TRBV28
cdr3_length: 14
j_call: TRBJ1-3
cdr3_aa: CAGGTGNSGNTIYF

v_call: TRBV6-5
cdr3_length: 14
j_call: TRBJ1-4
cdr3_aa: CASSLGTGRGKLFF

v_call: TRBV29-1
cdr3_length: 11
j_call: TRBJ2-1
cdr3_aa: CSARGGNEQFF

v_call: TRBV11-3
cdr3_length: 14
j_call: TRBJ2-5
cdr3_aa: CASSSWGGKETQYF

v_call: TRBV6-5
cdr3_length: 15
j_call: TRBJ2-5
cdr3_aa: CASSYAGDLQETQYF

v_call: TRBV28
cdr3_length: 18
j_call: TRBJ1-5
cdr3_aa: CASSPGQGGVSLHQPQHF

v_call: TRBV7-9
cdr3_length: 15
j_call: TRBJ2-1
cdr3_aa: CSSSLAIAGGGEQFF

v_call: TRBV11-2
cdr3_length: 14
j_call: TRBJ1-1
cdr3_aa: CASSPYRGITEAFF

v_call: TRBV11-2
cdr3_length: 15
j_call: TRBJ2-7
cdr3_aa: CASSSQNRGGNEQYF

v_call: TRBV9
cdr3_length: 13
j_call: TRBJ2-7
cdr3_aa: CASSPRQGYEQYF

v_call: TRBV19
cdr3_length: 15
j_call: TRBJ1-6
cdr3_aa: CASGTGGIRNSPLHF

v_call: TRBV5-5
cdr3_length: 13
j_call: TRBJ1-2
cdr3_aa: CASSLTVNYGYTF

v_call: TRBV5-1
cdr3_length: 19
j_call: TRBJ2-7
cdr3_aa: CASSLVVWYSDRTSYEQYF

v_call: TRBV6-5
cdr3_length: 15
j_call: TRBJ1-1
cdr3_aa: CASLFGAAGIAEAFF

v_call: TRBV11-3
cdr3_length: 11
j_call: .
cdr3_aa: CASSGRAEQYF

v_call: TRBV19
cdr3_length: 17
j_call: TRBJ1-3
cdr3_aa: CASSPIGFIRSGNTIYF

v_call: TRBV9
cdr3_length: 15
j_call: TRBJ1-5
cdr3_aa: CASSVEGARNQPQHF

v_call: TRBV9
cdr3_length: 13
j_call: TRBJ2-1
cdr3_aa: CASSVTDRSEQFF

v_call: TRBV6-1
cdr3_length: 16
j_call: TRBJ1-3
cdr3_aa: CASSGALWSSGNTIYF

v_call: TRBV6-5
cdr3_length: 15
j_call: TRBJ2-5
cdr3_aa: CASSMTSGIQETQYF

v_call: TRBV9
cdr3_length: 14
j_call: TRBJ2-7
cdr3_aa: CASSVSGSGYEQYF

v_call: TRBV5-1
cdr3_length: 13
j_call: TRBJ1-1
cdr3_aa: CASSLTVNTEAFF

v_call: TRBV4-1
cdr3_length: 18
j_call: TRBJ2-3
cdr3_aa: CASSPLAGGAPAADTQYF

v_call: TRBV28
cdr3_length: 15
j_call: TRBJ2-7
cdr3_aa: CASSLIPTGSHEQYF

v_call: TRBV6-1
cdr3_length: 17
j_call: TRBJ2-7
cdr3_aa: CASSESLSKGQGYEQYF

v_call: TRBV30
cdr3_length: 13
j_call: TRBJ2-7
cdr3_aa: CAWSVADRYEQYF

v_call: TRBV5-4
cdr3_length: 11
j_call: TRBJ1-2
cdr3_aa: CASSSPGGYTF

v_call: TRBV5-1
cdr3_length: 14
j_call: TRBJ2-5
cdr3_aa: CASSGEGARETQYF